This T cell receptor beta chain emerged from a study of blood T cell repertoires in COVID-19. Study-wide background: Whether acute or convalescent, the COVID-19 samples came from the United States, Italy and Spain. PBMCs, B-cell-depleted T cells, or T cells were the source of the cDNA or gDNA that made up the material.

Using immunoSEQ multiplex PCR, the repertoire was profiled, and TCRdb retains in-frame clones only, with some absent. The repertoire holds roughly 200,000 clones, with roughly 84% as singletons. This CDR3 comprises 15 residues. Trimming took 4 bases from V and 0 from J, leaving 13 bases between them. CDR1 and CDR2 (germline): SQVTM, ANQGSEA. This receptor was identified in a human donor in a cohort sampled during active COVID-19. J is TRBJ2-1 and V is TRBV29-1; D may be TRBD2 (5 bases). Material: peripheral blood. The CDR3 sequence is CSVAVSASSYNEQFF. The CDR3 nucleotides read TGCAGCGTTGCCGTTAGCGCGAGCTCCTACAATGAGCAGTTCTTC.